These 12 T cell receptor beta chains were sequenced from one sample in a study of beta chain features in type 1 diabetes. The isolated RNA, all of it, was reverse transcribed, so expressed TCRB transcripts were what got sequenced. The repertoire was sequenced with immunoSEQ multiplex PCR; TCRdb's copy has only in-frame clones and lacks some. The sample has roughly 170,000 clones; about 12% are singletons. Sequenced material: central memory CD4+ T cells from blood. The receptors were sampled from a woman younger than 30 in good health.

The CDR3 here is CASIDRDRGFNEQFF. DNA for the CDR3: TGCGCCAGCATCGACCGGGACAGGGGCTTCAATGAGCAGTTCTTC. The chain is built from TRBV5-1 and TRBJ2-1, with 10 bases identical to TRBD1. The CDR3 covers 15 residues. Germline loops: CDR1 SGHRS, CDR2 YFSETQ. V lost 6 bases and J lost 6; bases outside the gene matches: 9.

The table lists this clone with a few counts. The chain has TRBV30 and TRBJ1-1; tentative D call: TRBD1 (6 bases). This CDR3 has 13 residues. Trimming removed 2 bases from V and 5 bases from J, with 12 bases in between. Germline values: CDR1 GTSNPN, CDR2 SVGIG (reference sequence). The CDR3 region has the DNA TGTGCCTGGAGTAAAACAGGGCGGACTGAAGCTTTCTTT. Its translation is CAWSKTGRTEAFF.

This clone was counted a few times. The CDR3: CASSRTGGDYTQYF. In nucleotides, the CDR3 is TGTGCCAGCTCAAGGACAGGGGGCGATTATACGCAGTATTTT. The V call is TRBV18, the J call TRBJ2-3; 11 bases align to TRBD1. Looked up from germline, CDR1 is KGHSH and CDR2 is LQKENI. V dropped 5 bases and J dropped 7; count of bases not matched to a gene: 5. CDR3 length: 14 amino acids.

In this sample, this clone turned up a few times. The chain couples TRBV13 to TRBJ2-3; D is possibly TRBD1 (6 bases). Germline V gene sequence: CDR1 PRHDT, CDR2 FYEKMQ (reference sequence). The CDR3 contains 16 residues. V lost 5 bases, J lost 3 bases, and 18 bases lay in between. The CDR3 DNA sequence: TGTGCCAGCAGCAAAAAACAGGGTACGACTACAGATACGCAGTATTTT. This codes for CASSKKQGTTTDTQYF. The whole variable domain, filled in from reference TRBV13 and TRBJ2-3, reads AAGVIQSPRHLIKEKRETATLKCYPIPRHDTVYWYQQGPGQDPQFLISFYEKMQSDKGSIPDRFSAQQFSDYHSELNMSSLELGDSALYFCASSKKQGTTTDTQYFGPGTRLTVL.

The V and J genes are TRBV29-1 and TRBJ2-1, with TRBD1 matching 7 bases. Germline V lookup: CDR1 SQVTM, CDR2 ANQGSEA. The CDR3 contains 13 residues. The trim removed 7 bases at V and 6 bases at J, leaving 9 bases unmatched. In nucleotides, the CDR3 is TGCAGCGCCGACAGGGCAGCTTCCAATGAGCAGTTCTTC. It encodes CSADRAASNEQFF.

This clone was detected only a few times. The CDR3 coding sequence is TGCGCCAGCAGCTTGGAACAGGGTATGGGTCAGCCCCAGCATTTT. Translated, it gives CASSLEQGMGQPQHF. The chain is built from TRBV5-1 and TRBJ1-5; D is perhaps TRBD1 (6 bases). The V end was cut by 0 bases, the J end by 6 bases, with 13 bases between. Germline V gene lookup returns CDR1 SGHRS and CDR2 YFSETQ. The CDR3 length is 15 residues.

This clone was observed a handful of times. The rearrangement uses TRBV9 and TRBJ1-2, with D maybe TRBD1 (5 bases). This CDR3 contains 13 residues. Deletions cut 0 bases from V and 8 bases from J, with 11 bases between. Germline V lookup: CDR1 SGDLS, CDR2 YYNGEE. The CDR3 sequence: CASSVAAGLGYTF. The CDR3 DNA reads TGTGCCAGCAGCGTAGCTGCAGGGTTAGGCTACACCTTC. Full variable domain (rest looked up from reference TRBV9 and TRBJ1-2): DSGVTQTPKHLITATGQRVTLRCSPRSGDLSVYWYQQSLDQGLQFLIQYYNGEERAKGNILERFSAQQFPDLHSELNLSSLELGDSALYFCASSVAAGLGYTFGSGTRLTVV.

The chain employs TRBV30 and TRBJ2-3, with no clear D. Between the trimmed V and J ends, which lost 0 bases and 2 bases, there was a span of 12 bases. This CDR3 is 15 amino acids long. CDR1 and CDR2 from the germline V gene are GTSNPN and SVGIG (reference sequence). The CDR3 DNA is TGTGCCTGGAGTGTCTCCGACGGGTCCACAGATACGCAGTATTTT. This encodes CAWSVSDGSTDTQYF. Supplemented by reference TRBV30 and TRBJ2-3, the full variable domain reads SQTIHQWPATLVQPVGSPLSLECTVEGTSNPNLYWYRQAAGRGLQLLFYSVGIGQISSEVPQNLSASRPQDRQFILSSKKLLLSDSGFYLCAWSVSDGSTDTQYFGPGTRLTVL.

The chain uses TRBV18 and TRBJ2-7; 8 positions agree with TRBD1. The CDR3 covers 17 residues. Germline loops: CDR1 KGHSH, CDR2 LQKENI. V lost 2 bases to trimming and J lost 1 base; unmatched junction nucleotides: 10. CDR3 in amino acids: CASSPTRGRVVSYEQYF. CDR3 DNA: TGTGCCAGCTCACCAACCAGGGGGCGGGTAGTATCCTACGAGCAGTACTTC.

This clone was found many times. J is TRBJ2-7 and V is TRBV29-1, with 7 bases aligning to TRBD2. There are 14 residues in the CDR3. V was pared by 2 bases and J by 6 bases, with 10 bases of the junction left unmatched. Per the germline V gene, CDR1 is SQVTM and CDR2 is ANQGSEA. The CDR3 nucleotides read TGCAGCGTTGAAACGGGCGCGGGAGAGACCGAGCAGTACTTC. Translating gives CSVETGAGETEQYF.

This clone was seen a handful of times. The chain is built from TRBV30 and TRBJ1-5, with a weak D call TRBD1 (5 bases). Germline values: CDR1 GTSNPN, CDR2 SVGIG (reference sequence). The CDR3 loop spans 13 amino acids. V lost 8 bases and J lost 1, with 12 bases in between. As DNA, the CDR3 is TGTGCCCTGGGGCAGGGAAGCAATCAGCCCCAGCATTTT. Its translation: CALGQGSNQPQHF. Based on the CDR3 plus reference TRBV30 and TRBJ1-5, the full variable domain is SQTIHQWPATLVQPVGSPLSLECTVEGTSNPNLYWYRQAAGRGLQLLFYSVGIGQISSEVPQNLSASRPQDRQFILSSKKLLLSDSGFYLCALGQGSNQPQHFGDGTRLSIL.

This clone was detected a few times. Compared with germline, one end of the junction differs, possibly owing to a read error. The chain couples TRBV15 to TRBJ1-1, with D hard to call. Germline assignment: CDR1 LNHNV and CDR2 YYDKDF (reference sequence). The CDR3 is 15 amino acids. The CDR3 sequence: CATSREKYRDTEAFF. For the CDR3, the DNA is TGTGCCACCAGCCGAGAGAAGTACCGGGACACTGAAGCTTTCTTT.